This TCR beta chain was sequenced in a study of shared clonotypes between healthy human individuals. As defined, naive CD8 cells were CD45RO-negative and positively selected for CCR7, with terminally differentiated effector memory CD45RA+ cells excluded. Every donor was a Caucasian adult from Nashville, Tennessee. The assay ran at deep level. Original processing methods: Owing to the provision of junction-only sequences devoid of quality scores by immunoSEQ, filtering differed. Assay used: immunoSEQ multiplex PCR; TCRdb lists only in-frame clones, some missing. V and J calls plus clone size are reproduced from that table; the DNA served to infer D and trimming. The sample records about 2,200,000 clones, more than 85% being singletons. This clone was seen once. This receptor was obtained from a man aged 18 to 35 in good health. Some clones in this sample may be carry-over from other donors' samples. The specimen sequenced was naive CD8+ T cells from PBMCs.

CDR3 loop: CASSITRGNEQFF. CDR3 DNA sequence: TGTGCCAGTAGTATCACCCGGGGTAATGAGCAGTTCTTC. The genes are TRBV19 and TRBJ2-1, with a possible D match to TRBD2 (5 bases). Trimming shortened V by 3 bases and J by 7 bases, and 10 bases separated the two germline ends. This CDR3 is built from 13 residues. The V gene's germline CDR1 is LNHDA and CDR2 SQIVND (reference sequence).